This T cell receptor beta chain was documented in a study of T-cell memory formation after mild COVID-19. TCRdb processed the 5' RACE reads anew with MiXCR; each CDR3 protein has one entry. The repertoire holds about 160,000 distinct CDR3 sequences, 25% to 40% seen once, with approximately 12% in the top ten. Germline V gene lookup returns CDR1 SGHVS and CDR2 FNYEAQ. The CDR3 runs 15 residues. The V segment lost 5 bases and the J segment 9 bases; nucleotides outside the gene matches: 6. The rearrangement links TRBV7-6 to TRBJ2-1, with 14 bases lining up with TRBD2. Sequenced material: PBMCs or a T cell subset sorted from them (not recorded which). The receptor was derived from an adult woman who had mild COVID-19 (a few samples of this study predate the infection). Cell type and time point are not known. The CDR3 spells CASSRGLAGVSEQFF. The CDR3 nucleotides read TGTGCCAGCAGCCGGGGACTAGCGGGAGTGAGTGAGCAGTTCTTC.